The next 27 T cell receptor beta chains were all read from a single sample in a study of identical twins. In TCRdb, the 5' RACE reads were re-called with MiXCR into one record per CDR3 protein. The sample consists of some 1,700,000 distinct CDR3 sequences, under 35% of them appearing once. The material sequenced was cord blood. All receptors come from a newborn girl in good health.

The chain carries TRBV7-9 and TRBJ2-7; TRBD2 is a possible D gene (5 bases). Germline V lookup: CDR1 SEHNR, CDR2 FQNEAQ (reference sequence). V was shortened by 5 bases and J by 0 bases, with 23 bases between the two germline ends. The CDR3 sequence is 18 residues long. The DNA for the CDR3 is TGTGCCAGCAGCACATCCCCGCTACGGACTTCGAGCTCCTACGAGCAGTACTTC. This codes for CASSTSPLRTSSSYEQYF.

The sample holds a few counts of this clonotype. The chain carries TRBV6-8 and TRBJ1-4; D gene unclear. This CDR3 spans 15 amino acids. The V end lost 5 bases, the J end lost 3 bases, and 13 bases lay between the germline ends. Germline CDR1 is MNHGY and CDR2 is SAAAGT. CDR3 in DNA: TGTGCCAGCAGTCCGTGCCCGGATCCTAATGAAAAACTGTTTTTT. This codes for CASSPCPDPNEKLFF.

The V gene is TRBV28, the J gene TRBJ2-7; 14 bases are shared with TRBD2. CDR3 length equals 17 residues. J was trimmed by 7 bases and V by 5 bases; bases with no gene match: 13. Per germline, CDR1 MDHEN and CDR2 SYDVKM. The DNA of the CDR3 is TGTGCCAGCAGTCCCTGGACTAGCGGGGGGCTGGAGAATGAGCAGTACTTC. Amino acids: CASSPWTSGGLENEQYF.

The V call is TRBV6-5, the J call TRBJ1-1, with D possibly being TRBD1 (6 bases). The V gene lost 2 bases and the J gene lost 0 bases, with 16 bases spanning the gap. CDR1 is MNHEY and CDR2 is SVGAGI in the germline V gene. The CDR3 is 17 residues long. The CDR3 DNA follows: TGTGCCAGCAGTTACGGGACACTGGGGTGGATGAACACTGAAGCTTTCTTT. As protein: CASSYGTLGWMNTEAFF.

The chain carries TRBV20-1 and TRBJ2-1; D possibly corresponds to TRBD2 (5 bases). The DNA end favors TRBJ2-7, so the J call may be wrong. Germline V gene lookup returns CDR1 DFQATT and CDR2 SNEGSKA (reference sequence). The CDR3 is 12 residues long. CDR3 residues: CSAAAGYNGQYF. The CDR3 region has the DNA TGCAGTGCCGCTGCGGGCTACAATGGGCAGTACTTC.

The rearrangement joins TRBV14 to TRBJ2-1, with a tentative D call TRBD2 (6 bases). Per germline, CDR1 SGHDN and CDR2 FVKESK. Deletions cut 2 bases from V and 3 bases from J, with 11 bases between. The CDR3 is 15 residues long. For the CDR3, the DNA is TGTGCCAGCAGCCAATTACAGGACTACTACAATGAGCAGTTCTTC. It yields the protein CASSQLQDYYNEQFF.

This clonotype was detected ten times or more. The CDR3 spells CSARSGSLYEQYF. The CDR3 DNA follows: TGCAGTGCTAGATCGGGGTCCTTGTACGAGCAGTACTTC. The chain combines TRBV20-1 with TRBJ2-7, with D perhaps TRBD2 (5 bases). Germline values: CDR1 DFQATT, CDR2 SNEGSKA (reference sequence). The CDR3 has 13 amino acids. V lost 2 bases and J 4 bases, leaving 12 bases between the germline ends.

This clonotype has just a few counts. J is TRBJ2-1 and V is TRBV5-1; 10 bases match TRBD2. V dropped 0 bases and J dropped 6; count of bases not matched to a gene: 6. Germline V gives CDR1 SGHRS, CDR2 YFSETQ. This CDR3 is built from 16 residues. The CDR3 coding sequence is TGCGCCAGCAGCTTGGAAGCTAGCGGGGGATTCAATGAGCAGTTCTTC. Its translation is CASSLEASGGFNEQFF. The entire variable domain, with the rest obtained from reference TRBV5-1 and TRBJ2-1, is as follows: KAGVTQTPRYLIKTRGQQVTLSCSPISGHRSVSWYQQTPGQGLQFLFEYFSETQRNKGNFPGRFSGRQFSNSRSEMNVSTLELGDSALYLCASSLEASGGFNEQFFGPGTRLTVL.

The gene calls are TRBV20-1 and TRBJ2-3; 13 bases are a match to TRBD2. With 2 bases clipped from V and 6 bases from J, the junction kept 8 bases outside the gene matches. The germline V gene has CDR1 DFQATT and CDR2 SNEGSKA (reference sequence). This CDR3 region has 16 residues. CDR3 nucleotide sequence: TGCAGTGCTAGAACTAGCGGGGGGGCCGGTTCGGATACGCAGTATTTT. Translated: CSARTSGGAGSDTQYF.

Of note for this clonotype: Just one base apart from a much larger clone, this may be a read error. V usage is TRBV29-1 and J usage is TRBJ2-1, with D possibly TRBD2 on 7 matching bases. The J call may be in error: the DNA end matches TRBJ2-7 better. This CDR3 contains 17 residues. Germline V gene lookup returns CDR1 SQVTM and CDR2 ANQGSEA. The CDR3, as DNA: TGCAGCGTTGATGATCCCACGGCGGGGGCCCGCTACAATGAGCAGTACTTC. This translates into CSVDDPTAGARYNEQYF.

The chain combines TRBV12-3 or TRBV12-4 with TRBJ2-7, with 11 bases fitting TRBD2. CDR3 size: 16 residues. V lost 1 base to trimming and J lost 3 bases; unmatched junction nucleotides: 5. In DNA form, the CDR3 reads TGTGCCAGCAGTTTAGGCCGACTAGCGGGAAGCTACGAGCAGTACTTC. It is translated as CASSLGRLAGSYEQYF.

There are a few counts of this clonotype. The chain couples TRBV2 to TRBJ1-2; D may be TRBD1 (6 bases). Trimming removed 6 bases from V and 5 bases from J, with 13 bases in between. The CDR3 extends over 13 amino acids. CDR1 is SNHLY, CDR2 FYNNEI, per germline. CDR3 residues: CASSQPGEYGYTF. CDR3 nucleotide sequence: TGTGCCAGCAGCCAGCCAGGGGAATATGGCTACACCTTC.

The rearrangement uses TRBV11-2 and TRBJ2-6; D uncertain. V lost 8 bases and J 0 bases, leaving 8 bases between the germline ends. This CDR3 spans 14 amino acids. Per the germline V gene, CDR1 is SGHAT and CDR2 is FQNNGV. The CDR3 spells CASGRSSGANVLTF. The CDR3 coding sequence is TGTGCCAGCGGCAGGAGCTCTGGGGCCAACGTCCTGACTTTC.

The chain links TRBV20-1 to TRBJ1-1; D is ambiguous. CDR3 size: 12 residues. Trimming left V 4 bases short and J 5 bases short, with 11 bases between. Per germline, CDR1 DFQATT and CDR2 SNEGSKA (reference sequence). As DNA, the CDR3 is TGCAGTGCTACCGGACGCCCGACTGAAGCTTTCTTT. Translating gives CSATGRPTEAFF.

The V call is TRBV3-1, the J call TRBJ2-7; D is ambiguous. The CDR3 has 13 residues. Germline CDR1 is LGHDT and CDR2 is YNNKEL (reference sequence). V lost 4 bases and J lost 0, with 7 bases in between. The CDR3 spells CASSRFDSYEQYF. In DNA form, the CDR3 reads TGTGCCAGCAGCCGATTTGACTCCTACGAGCAGTACTTC.

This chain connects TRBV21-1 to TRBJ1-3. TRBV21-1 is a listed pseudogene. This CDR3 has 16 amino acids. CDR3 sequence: CASSKARHNSGNTIYF. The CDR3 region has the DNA TGTGCCAGCAGCAAAGCGCGACACAACTCTGGAAACACCATATATTTT.

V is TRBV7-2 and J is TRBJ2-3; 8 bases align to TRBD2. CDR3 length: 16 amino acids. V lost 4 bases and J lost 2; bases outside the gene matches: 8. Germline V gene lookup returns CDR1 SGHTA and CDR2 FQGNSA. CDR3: CASSSRGGRVTDTQYF. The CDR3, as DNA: TGTGCCAGCAGCTCCCGGGGGGGCCGAGTCACAGATACGCAGTATTTT.

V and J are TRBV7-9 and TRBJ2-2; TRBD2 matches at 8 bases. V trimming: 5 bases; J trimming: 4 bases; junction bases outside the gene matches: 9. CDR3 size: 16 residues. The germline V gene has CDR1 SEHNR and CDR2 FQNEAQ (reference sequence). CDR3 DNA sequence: TGTGCCAGCAGCACACACGGACTAGCTGTCACCGGGGAGCTGTTTTTT. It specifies CASSTHGLAVTGELFF.

Here the CDR3 reads CASSPRLAGVDTDTQYF. CDR3 in DNA: TGTGCCAGCAGCCCTCGACTAGCGGGAGTAGACACAGATACGCAGTATTTT. The chain employs TRBV9 and TRBJ2-3; 12 nucleotides match TRBD2. The germline gives CDR1 SGDLS, CDR2 YYNGEE. This CDR3 comprises 17 residues. V lost 4 bases, J lost 2 bases, and 8 bases stayed unmatched.

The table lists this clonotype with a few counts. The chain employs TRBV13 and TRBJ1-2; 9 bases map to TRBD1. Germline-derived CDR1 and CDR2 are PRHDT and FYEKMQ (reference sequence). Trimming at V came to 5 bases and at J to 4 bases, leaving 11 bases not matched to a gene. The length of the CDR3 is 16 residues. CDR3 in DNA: TGTGCCAGCAGCCAAGTAAGGGACAGGGTGTTCTATGGCTACACCTTC. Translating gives CASSQVRDRVFYGYTF. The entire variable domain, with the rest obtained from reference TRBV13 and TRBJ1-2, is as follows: AAGVIQSPRHLIKEKRETATLKCYPIPRHDTVYWYQQGPGQDPQFLISFYEKMQSDKGSIPDRFSAQQFSDYHSELNMSSLELGDSALYFCASSQVRDRVFYGYTFGSGTRLTVV.

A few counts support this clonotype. CDR3 protein: CASSLVGPKNQPQHF. Here the CDR3 DNA reads TGTGCCAGCAGCTTAGTGGGACCCAAGAATCAGCCCCAGCATTTT. The V call is TRBV7-2, the J call TRBJ1-5; a weak D match, TRBD1 (5 bases). Looked up from germline, CDR1 is SGHTA and CDR2 is FQGNSA. The V gene lost 1 base and the J gene lost 4 bases, with 11 bases spanning the gap. This CDR3 contains 15 residues.

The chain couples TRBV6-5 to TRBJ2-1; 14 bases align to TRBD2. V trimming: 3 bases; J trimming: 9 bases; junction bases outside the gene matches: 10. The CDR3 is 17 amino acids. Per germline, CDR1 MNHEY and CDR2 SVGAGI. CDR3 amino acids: CASSYTTGTSGRGEQFF. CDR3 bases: TGTGCCAGCAGTTATACGACCGGGACTAGCGGGAGAGGTGAGCAGTTCTTC.

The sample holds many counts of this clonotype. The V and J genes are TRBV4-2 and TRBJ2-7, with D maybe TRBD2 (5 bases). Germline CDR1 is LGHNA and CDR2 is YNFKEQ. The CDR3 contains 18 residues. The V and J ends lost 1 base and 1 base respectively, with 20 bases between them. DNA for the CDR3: TGTGCCAGCAGCCAAGTTAGTATCAGCTGGACTGGGTCCTACGAGCAGTACTTC. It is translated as CASSQVSISWTGSYEQYF.

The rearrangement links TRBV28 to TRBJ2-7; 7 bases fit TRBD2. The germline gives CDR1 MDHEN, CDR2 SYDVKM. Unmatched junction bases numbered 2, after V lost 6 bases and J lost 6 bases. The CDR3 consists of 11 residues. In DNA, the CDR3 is TGTGCCAGCAGCACTAGCGCCGAGCAGTACTTC. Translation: CASSTSAEQYF.

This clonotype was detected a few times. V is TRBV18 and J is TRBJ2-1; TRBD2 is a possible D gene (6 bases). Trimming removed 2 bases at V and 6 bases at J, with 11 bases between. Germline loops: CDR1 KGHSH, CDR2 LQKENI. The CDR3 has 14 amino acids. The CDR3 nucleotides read TGTGCCAGCTCACCAGTGGGTAGCGGCAATGAGCAGTTCTTC. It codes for CASSPVGSGNEQFF.

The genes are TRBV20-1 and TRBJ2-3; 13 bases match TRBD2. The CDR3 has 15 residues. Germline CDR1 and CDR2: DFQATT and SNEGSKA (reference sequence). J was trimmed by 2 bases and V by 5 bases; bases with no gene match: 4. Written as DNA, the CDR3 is TGCAGTGCTTCGACTAGCGGGAGGCCCACAGATACGCAGTATTTT. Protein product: CSASTSGRPTDTQYF.

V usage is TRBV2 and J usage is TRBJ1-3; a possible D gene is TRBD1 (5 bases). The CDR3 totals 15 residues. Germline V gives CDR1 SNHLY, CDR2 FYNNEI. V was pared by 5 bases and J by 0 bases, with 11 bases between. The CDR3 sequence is CASSWDGLSGNTIYF. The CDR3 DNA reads TGTGCCAGCAGTTGGGACGGCCTCTCTGGAAACACCATATATTTT.